The clone carrying this T cell receptor (beta chain) occurred a few times. One entry per CDR3 protein, called by TCRdb with MiXCR from the RT-PCR reads. Of hundreds of thousands of distinct CDR3 sequences listed, 12% to 15% are singletons. V was shortened by 5 bases and J by 1 base, with 15 bases between the two germline ends. The CDR3 totals 16 residues. The sequenced material came from memory CD4+ T cells from blood. V usage is TRBV12-3 or TRBV12-4 and J usage is TRBJ1-3; D is undetermined. This sequence was found in a female donor in good health, serving as a healthy control. The CDR3 loop reads CASSGRTGISGNTIYF. CDR3 coding DNA: TGTGCCAGCAGTGGACGGACGGGGATTTCTGGAAACACCATATATTTT.